Reported below is one T cell receptor (beta chain). Trimming at V came to 3 bases and at J to 2 bases, leaving 6 bases not matched to a gene. The germline V gene encodes CDR1 SEHNR and CDR2 FQNEAQ (reference sequence). This CDR3 comprises 15 residues. Cohort 3 donors counted as recovered after two negative PCRs, clearance, or resolved symptoms. The protocol was immunoSEQ multiplex PCR, while the TCRdb copy is restricted to in-frame clones and leaves out a portion. The table includes 250,000 to 350,000 clones, 85% to 90% detected once. This entry comes from a study of blood T cell repertoires in COVID-19.

What was sequenced was PBMCs or T cells enriched from blood (not recorded which). The chain recombines TRBV7-9 with TRBJ2-5; the match to TRBD2 covers 7 bases. The TCR was taken from a woman between 18 and 29 years old who had recovered from COVID-19. CDR3 bases: TGTGCCAGCAGCTTTCTGCTAGCGGATCAAGAGACCCAGTACTTC. It is translated as CASSFLLADQETQYF.